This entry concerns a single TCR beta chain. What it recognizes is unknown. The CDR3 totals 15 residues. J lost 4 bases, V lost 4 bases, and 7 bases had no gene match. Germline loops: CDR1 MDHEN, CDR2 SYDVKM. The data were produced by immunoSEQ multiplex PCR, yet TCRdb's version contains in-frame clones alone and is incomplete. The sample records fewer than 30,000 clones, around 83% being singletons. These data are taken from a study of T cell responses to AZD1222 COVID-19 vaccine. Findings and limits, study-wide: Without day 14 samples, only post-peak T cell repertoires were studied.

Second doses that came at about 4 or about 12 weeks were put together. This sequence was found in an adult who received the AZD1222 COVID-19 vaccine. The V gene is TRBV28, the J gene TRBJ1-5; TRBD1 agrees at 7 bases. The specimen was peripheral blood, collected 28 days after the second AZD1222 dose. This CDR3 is CASSYNIRGNQPQHF. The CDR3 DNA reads TGTGCCAGCAGTTATAATATCAGGGGGAATCAGCCCCAGCATTTT. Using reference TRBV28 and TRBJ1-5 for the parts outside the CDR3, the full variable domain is DVKVTQSSRYLVKRTGEKVFLECVQDMDHENMFWYRQDPGLGLRLIYFSYDVKMKEKGDIPEGYSVSREKKERFSLILESASTNQTSMYLCASSYNIRGNQPQHFGDGTRLSIL.